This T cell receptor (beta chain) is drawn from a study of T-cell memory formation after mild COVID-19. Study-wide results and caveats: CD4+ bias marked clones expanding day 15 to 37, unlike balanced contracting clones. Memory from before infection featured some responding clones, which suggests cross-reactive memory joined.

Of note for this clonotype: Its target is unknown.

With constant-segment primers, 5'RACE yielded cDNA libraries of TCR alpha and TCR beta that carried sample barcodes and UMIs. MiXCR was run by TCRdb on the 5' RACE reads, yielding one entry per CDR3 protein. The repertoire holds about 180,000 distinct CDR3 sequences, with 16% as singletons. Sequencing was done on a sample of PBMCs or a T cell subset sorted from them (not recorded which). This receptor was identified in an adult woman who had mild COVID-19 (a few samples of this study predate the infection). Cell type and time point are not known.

The CDR3 here is CASSQAPTGGLGDTQYF. The CDR3 nucleotides are TGTGCCAGCAGCCAAGCCCCTACGGGGGGTCTTGGGGATACGCAGTATTTT. The chain is built from TRBV3-1 and TRBJ2-3; 7 nucleotides align to TRBD2. The CDR3 spans 17 residues. Germline V gene data show CDR1 as LGHDT and CDR2 as YNNKEL (reference sequence). J lost 6 bases, V lost 1 base, and 13 bases had no gene match.